This T cell receptor (beta chain) was retrieved from a study of OX40 agonist ivuxolimab in advanced cancers. The protocol was immunoSEQ multiplex PCR, while the TCRdb copy is restricted to in-frame clones and leaves out a portion. The sample has about 80,000 clones, over 80% seen once. The CDR3 covers 17 residues. Deletions cut 3 bases from V and 1 base from J, with 17 bases between. Germline CDR1 reads MNHEY; CDR2 reads SMNVEV (reference sequence). Here the sequenced sample was CD4+ or CD8+ T cells sorted from blood, taken in a trial of the OX40 agonist ivuxolimab. The chain joins TRBV27 to TRBJ2-3; a weak D match, TRBD2 (5 bases). The receptor comes from an adult with an advanced solid tumor such as melanoma, head and neck, liver or kidney cancer. CDR3 nucleotides: TGTGCCAGCAGTTTCGCCCTGAGGGTGGATGGCACAGATACGCAGTATTTT. It is translated as CASSFALRVDGTDTQYF.